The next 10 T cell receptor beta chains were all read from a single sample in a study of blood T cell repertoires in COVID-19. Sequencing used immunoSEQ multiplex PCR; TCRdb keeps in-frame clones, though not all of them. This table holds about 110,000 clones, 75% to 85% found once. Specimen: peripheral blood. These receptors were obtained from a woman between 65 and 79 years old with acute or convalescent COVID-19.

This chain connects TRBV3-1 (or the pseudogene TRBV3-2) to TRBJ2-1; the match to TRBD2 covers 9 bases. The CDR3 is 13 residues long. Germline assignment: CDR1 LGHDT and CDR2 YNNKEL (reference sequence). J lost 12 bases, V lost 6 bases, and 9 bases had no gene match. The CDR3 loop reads CASRAGTSIVQFF. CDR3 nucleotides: TGTGCCAGCAGGGCCGGGACTAGCATTGTGCAGTTCTTC.

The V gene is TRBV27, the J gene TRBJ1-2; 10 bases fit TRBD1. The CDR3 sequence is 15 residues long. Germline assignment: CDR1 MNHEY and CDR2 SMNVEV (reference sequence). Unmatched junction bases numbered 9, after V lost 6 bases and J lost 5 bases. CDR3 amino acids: CASRDLGQGGYGYTF. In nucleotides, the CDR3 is TGTGCCAGCAGGGACCTCGGACAGGGGGGATATGGCTACACCTTC.

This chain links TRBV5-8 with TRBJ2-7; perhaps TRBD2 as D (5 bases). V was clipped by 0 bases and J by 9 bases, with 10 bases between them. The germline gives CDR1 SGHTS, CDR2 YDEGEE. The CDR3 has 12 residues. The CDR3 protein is CASSLAAGVQYF. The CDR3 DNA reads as TGTGCCAGCAGCTTGGCGGCGGGCGTGCAGTACTTC.

The CDR3 sequence is CASSSFLRNEKLFF. The CDR3, as DNA: TGTGCCAGCAGTTCTTTTTTGCGGAATGAAAAACTGTTTTTT. The gene calls are TRBV27 and TRBJ1-4; D call uncertain. The CDR3 spans 14 residues. From germline, CDR1 is MNHEY and CDR2 SMNVEV (reference sequence). Between the trimmed V and J ends, which lost 4 bases and 5 bases, there was a span of 11 bases.

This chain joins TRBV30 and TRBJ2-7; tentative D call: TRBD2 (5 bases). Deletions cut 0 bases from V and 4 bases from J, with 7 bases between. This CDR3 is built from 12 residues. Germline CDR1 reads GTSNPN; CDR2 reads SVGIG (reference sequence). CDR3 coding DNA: TGTGCCTGGAGTGTAACGGGGTACGAGCAGTACTTC. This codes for CAWSVTGYEQYF.

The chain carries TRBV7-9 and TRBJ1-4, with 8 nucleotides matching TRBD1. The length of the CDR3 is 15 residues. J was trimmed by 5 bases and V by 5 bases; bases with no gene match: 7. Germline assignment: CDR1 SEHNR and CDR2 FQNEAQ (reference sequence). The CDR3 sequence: CASSRPTGENEKLFF. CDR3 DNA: TGTGCCAGCAGCAGGCCGACAGGGGAAAATGAAAAACTGTTTTTT.

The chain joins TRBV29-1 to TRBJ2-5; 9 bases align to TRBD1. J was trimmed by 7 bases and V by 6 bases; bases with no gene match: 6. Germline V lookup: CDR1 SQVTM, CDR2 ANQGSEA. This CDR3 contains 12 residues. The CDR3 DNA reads TGCAGCGTGCCCGGACAGGGGTTGACCCAGTACTTC. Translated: CSVPGQGLTQYF.

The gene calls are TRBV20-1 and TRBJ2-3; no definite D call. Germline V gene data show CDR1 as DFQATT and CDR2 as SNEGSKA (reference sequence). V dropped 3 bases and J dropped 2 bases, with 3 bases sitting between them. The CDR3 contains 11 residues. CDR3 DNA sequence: TGCAGTGCTAGCGTCACAGATACGCAGTATTTT. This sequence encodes CSASVTDTQYF.

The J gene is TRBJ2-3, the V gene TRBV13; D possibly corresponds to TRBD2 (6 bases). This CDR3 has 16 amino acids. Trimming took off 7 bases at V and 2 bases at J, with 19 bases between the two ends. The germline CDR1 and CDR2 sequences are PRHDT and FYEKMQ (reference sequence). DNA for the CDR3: TGTGCCAGCACCCGTCCGGCCGGGAGTAACACAGATACGCAGTATTTT. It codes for CASTRPAGSNTDTQYF.

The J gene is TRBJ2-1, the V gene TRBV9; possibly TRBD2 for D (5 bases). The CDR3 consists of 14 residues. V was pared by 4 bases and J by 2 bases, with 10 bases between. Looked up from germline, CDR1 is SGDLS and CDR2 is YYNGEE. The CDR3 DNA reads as TGTGCCAGCAGCACCGCGAGGGCCTACAATGAGCAGTTCTTC. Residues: CASSTARAYNEQFF. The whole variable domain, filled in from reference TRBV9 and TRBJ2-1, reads DSGVTQTPKHLITATGQRVTLRCSPRSGDLSVYWYQQSLDQGLQFLIQYYNGEERAKGNILERFSAQQFPDLHSELNLSSLELGDSALYFCASSTARAYNEQFFGPGTRLTVL.